This is a list of T cell receptor beta chains from one sample in a study of graft-versus-host responses after intestinal transplantation. Only in-frame clones appear in the TCRdb table, and some are missing; sequencing was by immunoSEQ multiplex PCR. The sample has tens of thousands of clones, around 83% seen once. These receptors' antigens are unknown. This sample comprised unstimulated CD8+ T cells sorted from spleen or lymph node cells, obtained before intestinal transplant. These receptors were collected from a human donor who received an intestinal transplant. CDR3s include the opening cysteine and the closing phenylalanine or tryptophan. A D gene is named only where the DNA matches it firmly. Size is stated for part of the rows, as once, few or many counts, or as a class when the clone is expanded.

v_gene,abundance,d_gene,CDR3aa
TRBV2,NA,NA,CASSERDGYNEQFF
TRBV5-4,NA,NA,CASSHTGVPYEQYF
TRBV7-2,few,NA,CASSNRGAAHLSEPQHF
TRBV13,NA,TRBD1,CASTPGTGAGNTIYF
TRBV27,NA,TRBD2,CASRLLAGTNNEQFF
TRBV10-3,NA,NA,CAISESMTPSYNEQFF
TRBV2,few,NA,CASWAEAFF
TRBV2,NA,NA,CASSESGSGNEQYF
TRBV14,NA,TRBD1,CASSQTGQGNTIYF
TRBV4-1,NA,NA,CASSQDEAALVKLFF
TRBV10-3,NA,NA,CAITIQGNTEAFF
TRBV4-2,NA,TRBD2,CASSQWTSGYEQYF
TRBV5-4,NA,NA,CANSLWGSGELFF
TRBV9,NA,NA,CASSVVGYPDTQYF
TRBV29-1,NA,TRBD1,CSVEMTGYGYTF
TRBV23-1,NA,NA,CASSQGRQRGTEAFF
TRBV5-1,NA,NA,CASSRGSTGANVLTF
TRBV27,NA,TRBD1,CASSPGTGGNYGYTF
TRBV18,NA,NA,CASSNTEAFF
TRBV5-6,NA,TRBD1,CASSFEGAETQYF
TRBV4-1,once,TRBD2,CASSQASGGVYEQYF
TRBV4-1,NA,TRBD1,CASSQDRGLSPLHF
TRBV9,NA,NA,CASSVWAGIRPGEQFF
TRBV27,once,TRBD2,CASSSSNSGRARETQYF
TRBV4-1,NA,NA,CASSDVVNTEAFF
TRBV4-1,NA,NA,CASRGGESYNSPLHF
TRBV11-2,few,NA,CASSLGTGGSPLHF
TRBV5-1,NA,NA,CASSLQDLTYEQYF
TRBV9,NA,NA,CASSGTGRYTEAFF
TRBV23-1,NA,TRBD1,CASSRQGGNSPLHF
TRBV6-6,NA,NA,CASTGYLGREKLFF
TRBV10-1,once,NA,CASKGANTEAFF
TRBV15,NA,TRBD1,CATSRTDRGFNQPQHF
TRBV2,NA,TRBD2,CASSDLAGGWEQYF
TRBV11-2,NA,NA,CASSFSKTQYF
TRBV7-6,few,TRBD2,CASSLPPAGGGETQYF
TRBV10-2,NA,TRBD1,CASSNPGTERVVASTSGANVLTF
TRBV7-9,once,NA,CASSSYYEQYF
TRBV5-1,NA,TRBD1,CASSLAGIRQGSGEQYF
TRBV10-3,NA,NA,CAISAKRDTREQYF
TRBV5-1,NA,NA,CASSLDPSHNSPLHF
TRBV27,NA,TRBD1,CASSLDREGATEAFF
TRBV29-1,once,NA,CSVEMRREVYGYTF